The 3 T cell receptor beta chains in this list originate from one sample, sequenced in a study of blood T cell repertoires in COVID-19. The data were produced by immunoSEQ multiplex PCR, yet TCRdb's version contains in-frame clones alone and is incomplete. The sample consists of 200,000 to 300,000 clones, about 80% of them appearing once. Sequenced: peripheral blood. The receptor set was obtained from a man older than 75 with acute or convalescent COVID-19.

The genes are TRBV18 and TRBJ1-2; TRBD1 aligns across 7 bases. Trimming took 5 bases from V and 1 from J; bases not matched to a gene: 7. The CDR3 consists of 15 residues. Germline V CDR1 and CDR2: KGHSH, LQKENI. The CDR3 region has the DNA TGTGCCAGCTCATCGTCCGGGACAGTTAACTATGGCTACACCTTC. It translates to CASSSSGTVNYGYTF.

The chain combines TRBV12-5 with TRBJ1-2; D perhaps matches TRBD1 (5 bases). Trimming took off 3 bases at V and 9 bases at J, with 8 bases between the two ends. Germline V CDR1 and CDR2: LGHNT, FRNRAP. The CDR3 loop spans 11 amino acids. The CDR3 protein is CASGFPDSYTF. CDR3 nucleotides: TGTGCTAGTGGTTTCCCGGACAGCTACACCTTC.

V is TRBV30 and J is TRBJ2-2; the match to TRBD2 covers 11 bases. This CDR3 is 17 amino acids long. Losses at the gene ends were 1 base for V and 7 bases for J; bases not matched to a gene: 11. In germline, CDR1 is GTSNPN, CDR2 SVGIG (reference sequence). CDR3 DNA: TGTGCCTGGAGTGGATATTTTAGCGGGAGGGCCTTCGGGGAGCTGTTTTTT. It yields the protein CAWSGYFSGRAFGELFF.